What follows are 14 T cell receptor beta chains derived from one specimen sequenced in a study of cytomegalovirus exposure and HLA in healthy donors. The PCR ran on 60 Vbeta and 13 Jbeta primers. Produced via immunoSEQ multiplex PCR; TCRdb's table is partial and in-frame only. The sample gives some 140,000 clones, roughly 74% of which show up once; about 2.8% is in the top ten. Sequencing was performed on PBMCs. The receptors were sampled from a man between 18 and 35 years old in good health and CMV-seronegative.

Remarks on this clone: At one end the junction does not follow the germline gene, possibly because of a read error. The chain is built from TRBV14 and TRBJ2-7, with 9 bases identical to TRBD2. The CDR3 spans 14 residues. From germline, CDR1 is SGHDN and CDR2 FVKESK. The CDR3 DNA reads as TGTGCCAGCAGCCAAGACTGGGCTAGCGGGGAGCAGTTCTTT. Its protein is CASSQDWASGEQFF.

The chain is built from TRBV5-4 and TRBJ2-5; 7 nucleotides align to TRBD1. Per the germline V gene, CDR1 is SGHNT and CDR2 is YYREEE (reference sequence). J lost 3 bases, V lost 4 bases, and 6 bases had no gene match. The CDR3 sequence is 14 residues long. The CDR3 coding sequence is TGTGCCAGCAGCCCGAAACAGGGGAAAGAGACCCAGTACTTC. This translates into CASSPKQGKETQYF.

Only a few counts were recorded for this clone. The genes are TRBV4-3 and TRBJ2-1, with no clear D. V was cut by 0 bases and J by 2 bases, with 5 bases left in between. This CDR3 contains 14 residues. CDR1 is LGHNA and CDR2 is YSLEER in the germline V gene. The CDR3 DNA reads as TGCGCCAGCAGCCAAGAGGCAACCTACAATGAGCAGTTCTTC. Translating gives CASSQEATYNEQFF.

Concerning this clone: The sample contains more than one DNA sequence encoding this CDR3. The chain recombines TRBV6-6 with TRBJ1-2; D gene unclear. V lost 2 bases and J lost 5, with 12 bases in between. Looked up from germline, CDR1 is MNHNY and CDR2 is SVGAGI (reference sequence). The CDR3 loop spans 14 amino acids. The CDR3 coding sequence is TGTGCCAGCAGTTACGAGACTGCTATTTATGGCTACACCTTC. Its protein product is CASSYETAIYGYTF.

This sequence joins TRBV7-8 and TRBJ2-7; D might be TRBD2 (5 bases). The germline gives CDR1 SGHVS, CDR2 FQNEAQ. V was pared by 5 bases and J by 2 bases, with 10 bases between. The CDR3 has 13 residues. CDR3 nucleotide sequence: TGTGCCAGCAGCCCCTCGGGAACCTACGAGCAGTACGTC. Encoded protein: CASSPSGTYEQYV.

V and J are TRBV5-1 and TRBJ1-1, with TRBD1 as a possible D gene (6 bases). The CDR3 consists of 14 residues. V lost 0 bases, J lost 3 bases, and 9 bases lay in between. CDR1 and CDR2 (germline): SGHRS, YFSETQ. The CDR3, as DNA: TGCGCCAGCAGCTTGGACAGGGCGGACACTGAAGCTTTCTTT. Translated, it gives CASSLDRADTEAFF.

The chain couples TRBV21-1 to TRBJ2-1; the table's D call TRBD2 went unverified against the DNA. TRBV21-1 is assigned pseudogene status. The CDR3 spans 15 residues. CDR3 coding DNA: TGTGCCAGCACCCCCAGCGGGGACGTCTACAATGAGCAGTTCTTC. Its protein is CASTPSGDVYNEQFF.

This clone has more than one count but fewer than ten. The chain links TRBV7-9 to TRBJ2-1; 7 nucleotides line up with TRBD2. Germline CDR1 is SEHNR and CDR2 is FQNEAQ (reference sequence). There are 14 residues in the CDR3. V lost 5 bases, J lost 8 bases, and 9 bases stayed unmatched. CDR3: CASSQRDSGDEQFF. CDR3 DNA: TGTGCCAGCAGCCAGCGGGACTCTGGAGATGAGCAGTTCTTC. Full variable domain (remainder filled in from reference TRBV7-9 and TRBJ2-1): DTGVSQNPRHKITKRGQNVTFRCDPISEHNRLYWYRQTLGQGPEFLTYFQNEAQLEKSRLLSDRFSAERPKGSFSTLEIQRTEQGDSAMYLCASSQRDSGDEQFFGPGTRLTVL.

The chain combines TRBV7-3 with TRBJ2-1; 12 bases map to TRBD2. The CDR3 sequence is 18 residues long. V was clipped by 2 bases and J by 4 bases; unmatched bases: 9. Looked up from germline, CDR1 is SGHTA and CDR2 is FQGTGA. The DNA of the CDR3 is TGTGCCAGCAGCTTACGGGCTAGCGGGGGGGCCTGGTACAATGAGCAGTTCTTC. Translation gives CASSLRASGGAWYNEQFF.

The CDR3 DNA reads as TGTGCCAGCAGTTTCCAGGGCTATGGCTACACCTTC. Protein: CASSFQGYGYTF. V and J are TRBV6-5 and TRBJ1-2; the D gene is possibly TRBD1 (5 bases). Between the trimmed V and J ends, which lost 4 bases and 4 bases, there was a span of 7 bases. Germline V gene data show CDR1 as MNHEY and CDR2 as SVGAGI. The length of the CDR3 is 12 residues.

The genes are TRBV7-9 and TRBJ1-1; D remains ambiguous. V was clipped by 7 bases and J by 6 bases, with 12 bases between them. The length of the CDR3 is 12 residues. Germline V gene lookup returns CDR1 SEHNR and CDR2 FQNEAQ (reference sequence). CDR3 coding DNA: TGTGCCAGCACCACGGGGAGGGCTGAAGCTTTCTTT. Translating gives CASTTGRAEAFF. Full variable domain (remainder filled in from reference TRBV7-9 and TRBJ1-1): DTGVSQNPRHKITKRGQNVTFRCDPISEHNRLYWYRQTLGQGPEFLTYFQNEAQLEKSRLLSDRFSAERPKGSFSTLEIQRTEQGDSAMYLCASTTGRAEAFFGQGTRLTVV.

The V gene is TRBV5-1, the J gene TRBJ1-1; no firm D call. Trimming took 3 bases from V and 1 from J, leaving 22 bases between them. The CDR3 loop spans 18 amino acids. Germline CDR1 is SGHRS and CDR2 is YFSETQ. The CDR3 coding sequence is TGCGCCAGCAGCTGGGAATATTCACCGGGAACAGCGAACACTGAAGCTTTCTTT. It translates to CASSWEYSPGTANTEAFF.

The rearrangement uses TRBV4-1 and TRBJ2-1; TRBD2 is a possible D gene (6 bases). CDR3 length equals 14 residues. V was clipped by 1 base and J by 7 bases, with 11 bases between them. Germline lookup yields CDR1 MGHRA and CDR2 YSYEKL. This CDR3 reads CASSQVRAGNEQFF. DNA for the CDR3: TGCGCCAGCAGCCAAGTCCGGGCGGGAAATGAGCAGTTCTTC.

This clone came up once. The rearrangement uses TRBV7-2 and TRBJ2-5; 7 bases are a match to TRBD1. CDR3 length equals 14 residues. The V gene end was trimmed by 5 bases and the J gene end by 9 bases; junction bases not matched to a gene: 12. CDR1 and CDR2 from the germline V gene are SGHTA and FQGNSA. CDR3 bases: TGTGCCAGCAGCCTGCTTGGACAGGATTTTGCCCAGTACTTC. This codes for CASSLLGQDFAQYF.